One and the same sample provided the 32 T cell receptor beta chains below, sequenced in a study of siplizumab effects on memory and regulatory T cells. Sequencing was performed with immunoSEQ multiplex PCR; in TCRdb, only in-frame clones are kept and a portion is missing. Counted here are tens of thousands of clones, about 97% occurring once; the ten biggest clones make up approximately 1%. The sample taken for sequencing was naive CD8+ T cells sorted from blood. The receptors derive from a human donor in good health.

The CDR3 nucleotides are TGTGCCTGGAGTCTAATGACAGGAGCCTACGAGCAGTACTTC. Amino acid sequence: CAWSLMTGAYEQYF. The chain joins TRBV30 to TRBJ2-7; TRBD1 might be the D (6 bases). V lost 2 bases and J 2 bases, leaving 13 bases between the germline ends. The CDR3 is made up of 14 amino acids. Per the germline V gene, CDR1 is GTSNPN and CDR2 is SVGIG (reference sequence).

The chain combines TRBV5-8 with TRBJ2-1; D call uncertain. The V end lost 4 bases, the J end lost 7 bases, and 9 bases lay between the germline ends. This CDR3 has 12 amino acids. From germline, CDR1 is SGHTS and CDR2 YDEGEE. The CDR3 spells CASSPLVNEQFF. As DNA, the CDR3 is TGTGCCAGCAGCCCTCTAGTTAATGAGCAGTTCTTC.

The CDR3 DNA reads TGTGCCAGCAGCTTAGATCTAGAAACCGGGGAGCTGTTTTTT. Amino acids: CASSLDLETGELFF. The chain has TRBV7-9 and TRBJ2-2; D not resolved. This CDR3 has 14 residues. Germline-derived CDR1 and CDR2 are SEHNR and FQNEAQ (reference sequence). With 1 base removed from V and 5 bases from J, the gap between germline ends came to 8 bases. The entire variable domain, with the rest obtained from reference TRBV7-9 and TRBJ2-2, is as follows: DTGVSQNPRHKITKRGQNVTFRCDPISEHNRLYWYRQTLGQGPEFLTYFQNEAQLEKSRLLSDRFSAERPKGSFSTLEIQRTEQGDSAMYLCASSLDLETGELFFGEGSRLTVL.

V usage is TRBV27 and J usage is TRBJ2-1; D gene uncertain. Trimming stripped 5 bases from V and 8 bases from J, with 13 bases between. CDR1 is MNHEY, CDR2 SMNVEV, per germline (reference sequence). This CDR3 spans 13 amino acids. CDR3 region: CASSDPFLDEQFF. Here the CDR3 DNA reads TGTGCCAGCAGTGACCCTTTCTTGGATGAGCAGTTCTTC.

This clone occurred once. The gene calls are TRBV6-4 and TRBJ2-1, with 11 bases that match TRBD2. V was clipped by 6 bases and J by 4 bases; unmatched bases: 5. Germline V lookup: CDR1 MRHNA, CDR2 SNTAGT. This CDR3 spans 15 amino acids. Written as DNA, the CDR3 is TGTGCCAGCAGCCCGGGACTAGCGGCTTACAATGAGCAGTTCTTC. Its translation is CASSPGLAAYNEQFF.

CDR3 nucleotides: TGTGCCAGCAGCTTAGCGCTCTCGGGAGCGGGAGATACGCAGTATTTT. This gives the protein CASSLALSGAGDTQYF. J is TRBJ2-3 and V is TRBV11-2; the D gene is possibly TRBD2 (6 bases). The V gene's germline CDR1 is SGHAT and CDR2 FQNNGV. The CDR3 covers 16 residues. Trimming took 1 base from V and 5 from J, leaving 16 bases between them. Drawing the rest from reference TRBV11-2 and TRBJ2-3, the complete variable domain is EAGVAQSPRYKIIEKRQSVAFWCNPISGHATLYWYQQILGQGPKLLIQFQNNGVVDDSQLPKDRFSAERLKGVDSTLKIQPAKLEDSAVYLCASSLALSGAGDTQYFGPGTRLTVL.

The chain links TRBV4-1 to TRBJ1-6; D is undetermined. V was pared by 4 bases and J by 10 bases, with 14 bases between. From germline, CDR1 is MGHRA and CDR2 YSYEKL. CDR3 length equals 14 residues. CDR3 sequence (DNA): TGCGCCAGCAGCCCTACAGCTGGGGTATCACCCCTCCACTTT. Protein: CASSPTAGVSPLHF.

For the CDR3, the DNA is TGCGCCAGCAGCTTGGGCTCTTTTACAGGGGCAGGAGGAAACACCATATATTTT. It yields the protein CASSLGSFTGAGGNTIYF. The chain joins TRBV5-1 to TRBJ1-3, with TRBD1 matching 7 bases. V lost 0 bases to trimming and J lost 4 bases; unmatched junction nucleotides: 13. The CDR3 loop spans 18 amino acids. CDR1 SGHRS and CDR2 YFSETQ come from the germline V gene.

V and J are TRBV30 and TRBJ2-7; 7 bases agree with TRBD1. This CDR3 contains 13 residues. The germline V gene encodes CDR1 GTSNPN and CDR2 SVGIG (reference sequence). J gave up 2 bases and V 5 bases, and 6 bases lay outside the gene matches. The CDR3 nucleotides read TGTGCCTGGGCGACAGGGTATACCTACGAGCAGTACTTC. Translating it yields CAWATGYTYEQYF. Based on the CDR3 plus reference TRBV30 and TRBJ2-7, the full variable domain is SQTIHQWPATLVQPVGSPLSLECTVEGTSNPNLYWYRQAAGRGLQLLFYSVGIGQISSEVPQNLSASRPQDRQFILSSKKLLLSDSGFYLCAWATGYTYEQYFGPGTRLTVT.

This chain uses TRBV6-5 with TRBJ2-1; 8 nucleotides match TRBD2. Germline-derived CDR1 and CDR2 are MNHEY and SVGAGI. Trimming at V came to 10 bases and at J to 4 bases, leaving 9 bases not matched to a gene. The CDR3 length is 14 residues. The CDR3 bases are TGTGCCACTTCCACTAGCGGTACTTACAATGAGCAGTTCTTC. This encodes CATSTSGTYNEQFF.

In this sample, this clone turned up once. The V gene is TRBV7-2, the J gene TRBJ2-1, with D perhaps matching TRBD2 (6 bases). The CDR3 is made up of 17 amino acids. Per germline, CDR1 SGHTA and CDR2 FQGNSA. Trimming left V 1 base short and J 6 bases short, with 19 bases between. Here the CDR3 reads CASSLGRASGPLNEQFF. The CDR3 nucleotides are TGTGCCAGCAGCTTAGGCCGGGCGAGCGGGCCTCTCAATGAGCAGTTCTTC. Drawing the rest from reference TRBV7-2 and TRBJ2-1, the complete variable domain is GAGVSQSPSNKVTEKGKDVELRCDPISGHTALYWYRQSLGQGLEFLIYFQGNSAPDKSGLPSDRFSAERTGGSVSTLTIQRTQQEDSAVYLCASSLGRASGPLNEQFFGPGTRLTVL.

The chain joins TRBV6-5 to TRBJ2-1; D call uncertain. Trimming cost V 8 bases and J 7 bases, with 12 bases left between them. The CDR3 is 12 residues long. Per the germline V gene, CDR1 is MNHEY and CDR2 is SVGAGI. CDR3 coding DNA: TGTGCCAGCCGGAACAGTCAGAATGAGCAGTTCTTC. Translation gives CASRNSQNEQFF.

This clone occurred once. The V and J genes are TRBV7-6 and TRBJ2-1; D is unclear. The CDR3 is 16 residues long. The V gene lost 0 bases and the J gene lost 2 bases, with 11 bases spanning the gap. Germline loops: CDR1 SGHVS, CDR2 FNYEAQ. CDR3 coding DNA: TGTGCCAGCAGCTTAGCGATGGCGGCAGCCTACAATGAGCAGTTCTTC. Protein sequence: CASSLAMAAAYNEQFF.

This clone appeared a single time. The chain carries TRBV11-2 and TRBJ2-1; D may be TRBD2 (5 bases). The V end lost 1 base, the J end lost 0 bases, and 10 bases lay between the germline ends. This CDR3 comprises 16 residues. CDR1 is SGHAT, CDR2 FQNNGV, per germline. The DNA for the CDR3 is TGTGCCAGCAGCTTAGTCCTAGCACCCTCCTACAATGAGCAGTTCTTC. Translated: CASSLVLAPSYNEQFF.

V and J are TRBV27 and TRBJ2-1; tentative D call: TRBD2 (6 bases). This CDR3 contains 13 residues. The V end lost 3 bases, the J end lost 6 bases, and 9 bases lay between the germline ends. From germline, CDR1 is MNHEY and CDR2 SMNVEV (reference sequence). CDR3 coding DNA: TGTGCCAGCAGTTTCCCCGGGGGCAATGAGCAGTTCTTC. The encoded protein is CASSFPGGNEQFF.

This chain joins TRBV28 and TRBJ1-4, with D unresolved. Germline CDR1 and CDR2: MDHEN and SYDVKM. The CDR3 length is 14 residues. The ends were cut back, 10 bases at V and 3 bases at J, with 15 bases in the middle. The CDR3 sequence is CATFHPGPNEKLFF. CDR3 in DNA: TGTGCCACCTTCCACCCGGGTCCTAATGAAAAACTGTTTTTT.

The rearrangement uses TRBV27 and TRBJ2-2; 8 bases fit TRBD1. Per germline, CDR1 MNHEY and CDR2 SMNVEV (reference sequence). CDR3 size: 17 residues. V lost 5 bases to trimming and J lost 3 bases; unmatched junction nucleotides: 11. The CDR3 is CASSQPPLDRDTGELFF. CDR3 sequence (DNA): TGTGCCAGCAGTCAACCGCCACTGGACAGGGACACCGGGGAGCTGTTTTTT.

CDR3 amino acids: CAWSSGLQPGNTIYF. Written as DNA, the CDR3 is TGTGCCTGGAGTTCGGGCCTTCAGCCTGGAAACACCATATATTTT. This chain uses TRBV30 with TRBJ1-3; D gene ambiguous. Trimming took off 2 bases at V and 2 bases at J, with 13 bases between the two ends. CDR3 size: 15 residues. The germline V gene has CDR1 GTSNPN and CDR2 SVGIG (reference sequence).

This rearrangement joins TRBV19 to TRBJ1-5, with TRBD1 matching 7 bases. V lost 8 bases to trimming and J lost 0 bases; unmatched junction nucleotides: 19. This CDR3 spans 19 amino acids. The germline V gene encodes CDR1 LNHDA and CDR2 SQIVND (reference sequence). The CDR3 protein is CASRYLGQAYFVSNQPQHF. CDR3 coding DNA: TGTGCCAGTCGATATCTTGGACAGGCGTACTTTGTTAGCAATCAGCCCCAGCATTTT.

The V call is TRBV7-9, the J call TRBJ1-1; D possibly corresponds to TRBD1 (5 bases). The V gene's germline CDR1 is SEHNR and CDR2 FQNEAQ (reference sequence). V was trimmed by 1 base and J by 1 base, leaving 13 bases between them. CDR3 length: 16 amino acids. DNA of the CDR3: TGTGCCAGCAGCTTAGTCGAAGGGAGGGGGAACACTGAAGCTTTCTTT. Translation gives CASSLVEGRGNTEAFF.

A single count supports this clone. The CDR3 loop reads CASSLGGAKNIQYF. CDR3 sequence (DNA): TGTGCCAGCAGCTTAGGCGGGGCCAAAAACATTCAGTACTTC. V is TRBV7-6 and J is TRBJ2-4, with a possible D match to TRBD2 (5 bases). This CDR3 has 14 residues. Germline V gives CDR1 SGHVS, CDR2 FNYEAQ. Trimming took off 1 base at V and 1 base at J, with 5 bases between the two ends.

This sequence joins TRBV4-1 and TRBJ2-2; D might be TRBD1 (5 bases). CDR1 is MGHRA and CDR2 is YSYEKL in the germline V gene. This CDR3 is 15 amino acids long. Trimming removed 2 bases at V and 3 bases at J, with 10 bases between. The DNA for the CDR3 is TGCGCCAGCAGCCAATCCCCCAGGGACACCGGGGAGCTGTTTTTT. It translates to CASSQSPRDTGELFF.

This chain joins TRBV7-6 and TRBJ2-3; D is unclear. Trimming cost V 5 bases and J 5 bases, with 5 bases left between them. CDR1 and CDR2 (germline): SGHVS, FNYEAQ. CDR3 length equals 11 residues. As DNA, the CDR3 is TGTGCCAGCAGCGTGGGAGATACGCAGTATTTT. Protein product: CASSVGDTQYF.

J is TRBJ1-5 and V is TRBV4-1, with 7 bases lining up with TRBD1. Trimming removed 4 bases from V and 0 bases from J; junction bases left unmatched: 12. Germline assignment: CDR1 MGHRA and CDR2 YSYEKL. There are 18 residues in the CDR3. In nucleotides, the CDR3 is TGCGCCAGCAGCCGACATCTTCATGACAGGGATAGCAATCAGCCCCAGCATTTT. This sequence encodes CASSRHLHDRDSNQPQHF.

This sequence joins TRBV30 and TRBJ2-7, with D perhaps matching TRBD1 or TRBD2 (5 bases each). The CDR3 sequence is 12 residues long. Looked up from germline, CDR1 is GTSNPN and CDR2 is SVGIG (reference sequence). Trimming left V 8 bases short and J 0 bases short, with 11 bases between. CDR3 amino acids: CALRDRSYEQYF. As DNA, the CDR3 is TGTGCCCTTAGGGACCGCTCCTACGAGCAGTACTTC.

The chain joins TRBV29-1 to TRBJ2-7, with 11 bases matching TRBD1. Per germline, CDR1 SQVTM and CDR2 ANQGSEA. J lost 11 bases, V lost 5 bases, and 5 bases had no gene match. The CDR3 has 11 amino acids. The CDR3 DNA follows: TGCAGCGTTCCGGGACAGGGGGTAGAGTACTTC. This translates into CSVPGQGVEYF.

The rearrangement links TRBV29-1 to TRBJ2-1; unclear D gene. The CDR3 is 13 amino acids. The V gene's germline CDR1 is SQVTM and CDR2 ANQGSEA. Trimming pared 7 bases from V and 4 bases from J, leaving 14 bases between. The CDR3 reads CSGWASDYNEQFF. As DNA, the CDR3 is TGCAGCGGCTGGGCTAGTGATTACAATGAGCAGTTCTTC.

This clone was detected once. The gene calls are TRBV6-5 and TRBJ1-3; perhaps TRBD1 as D (6 bases). V dropped 4 bases and J dropped 0 bases, with 13 bases sitting between them. The CDR3 has 16 residues. Germline CDR1 and CDR2: MNHEY and SVGAGI. As DNA, the CDR3 is TGTGCCAGCAGTTTCCGGGGGCCAGGCTCTGGAAACACCATATATTTT. Its translation is CASSFRGPGSGNTIYF.

The chain links TRBV6-5 to TRBJ2-7, with 7 bases lining up with TRBD1. Germline CDR1 is MNHEY and CDR2 is SVGAGI. J lost 3 bases, V lost 0 bases, and 5 bases had no gene match. This CDR3 spans 15 amino acids. The CDR3 sequence is CASSYSPGTDYEQYF. CDR3 coding DNA: TGTGCCAGCAGTTACTCGCCCGGGACAGACTACGAGCAGTACTTC.

V and J are TRBV4-1 and TRBJ2-7, with D maybe TRBD1 (5 bases). This CDR3 contains 14 residues. Germline CDR1 and CDR2: MGHRA and YSYEKL. The ends were cut back, 4 bases at V and 2 bases at J, with 12 bases in the middle. CDR3 in DNA: TGCGCCAGCAGCCTCCAGGACAAAGCCTACGAGCAGTACTTC. Residues: CASSLQDKAYEQYF.

The J gene is TRBJ2-3, the V gene TRBV21-1; TRBD2, the D gene given by the table, was not confirmed from the DNA. TRBV21-1 is reported as a pseudogene. This CDR3 is built from 18 residues. This chain's CDR3 is CASSNSSLAGGSTDTQYF. CDR3 in DNA: TGTGCCAGCAGCAATAGTTCACTAGCGGGAGGATCCACAGATACGCAGTATTTT.

This chain connects TRBV6-5 to TRBJ2-5; the D gene is possibly TRBD1 (6 bases). CDR1 MNHEY and CDR2 SVGAGI come from the germline V gene. The CDR3 totals 14 residues. The V end lost 6 bases, the J end lost 5 bases, and 16 bases lay between the germline ends. CDR3 protein: CASSPGTSWETQYF. CDR3 bases: TGTGCCAGCAGCCCTGGGACAAGTTGGGAGACCCAGTACTTC.